The 29 T cell receptor beta chains reported below all come from one sample, sequenced in a study of T-cell reconstitution after alpha-beta-depleted transplantation in children. Researchers prepared the TCRbeta library using unique molecular identifiers, the study reports. Via MiXCR, TCRdb re-called the PCR reads, giving one row per CDR3 protein. The sample holds about 340,000 distinct CDR3 sequences, about 9.4% seen once. The sample was PBMCs from the stem cell graft donor, taken from the stem cell graft. Receptors originate from a human donor who donated a stem cell graft to a child with acute lymphoblastic leukemia.

This clonotype has more than one count but fewer than ten. The V and J genes are TRBV15 and TRBJ1-5; 7 bases align to TRBD1. There are 17 residues in the CDR3. Germline trimming cut 8 bases from V and 0 bases from J; bases unmatched to any gene: 13. Germline loops: CDR1 LNHNV, CDR2 YYDKDF (reference sequence). CDR3 nucleotides: TGTGCCACCTCCGGACAGGATGAGGGTTATAGCAATCAGCCCCAGCATTTT. This encodes CATSGQDEGYSNQPQHF.

The chain links TRBV12-3 or TRBV12-4 to TRBJ2-3, with D tentatively TRBD1 (5 bases). Trimming shortened V by 6 bases and J by 0 bases, and 10 bases separated the two germline ends. This CDR3 region has 14 residues. CDR3 amino acids: CASRNRISTDTQYF. The CDR3 DNA reads as TGTGCCAGCAGAAACAGGATAAGCACAGATACGCAGTATTTT.

This clonotype was observed a few times. The V gene is TRBV4-1, the J gene TRBJ2-1, with D possibly matching TRBD1 (5 bases). V lost 1 base to trimming and J lost 4 bases, with 11 bases between them. CDR1 and CDR2 (germline): MGHRA, YSYEKL. CDR3 length: 15 amino acids. CDR3 coding DNA: TGCGCCAGCAGCCAAGTCAGGGCCCTATACAATGAGCAGTTCTTC. Its protein is CASSQVRALYNEQFF.

This clonotype was found many times. This rearrangement joins TRBV11-2 to TRBJ2-1; possible D gene TRBD2, 5 bases. Between the trimmed V and J ends, which lost 0 bases and 7 bases, there was a span of 16 bases. The CDR3 contains 16 residues. In germline, CDR1 is SGHAT, CDR2 FQNNGV. The CDR3 region is CASSLDMTGMKNEQFF. Here the CDR3 DNA reads TGTGCCAGCAGCTTAGATATGACGGGAATGAAGAATGAGCAGTTCTTC.

This clonotype came up a few times. The chain uses TRBV30 and TRBJ1-1; D remains ambiguous. Germline loops: CDR1 GTSNPN, CDR2 SVGIG (reference sequence). The CDR3 runs to 15 residues. Trimming removed 2 bases at V and 5 bases at J, with 18 bases between. The CDR3 loop reads CAWSTSEVGWTEAFF. CDR3 nucleotides: TGTGCCTGGAGTACAAGTGAGGTGGGATGGACTGAAGCTTTCTTT.

This clonotype was recorded a few times. The chain recombines TRBV27 with TRBJ2-2; D possibly corresponds to TRBD1 (6 bases). The germline V gene encodes CDR1 MNHEY and CDR2 SMNVEV (reference sequence). V lost 8 bases and J lost 1, with 8 bases in between. The length of the CDR3 is 13 residues. CDR3 region: CASQQGNTGELFF. In DNA, the CDR3 is TGTGCCAGCCAACAGGGGAACACCGGGGAGCTGTTTTTT.

There are many counts of this clonotype. This chain uses TRBV10-3 with TRBJ2-7, with 9 bases lining up with TRBD1. Germline V gene sequence: CDR1 ENHRY, CDR2 SYGVKD. V shed 6 bases, J shed 5 bases, and the junction held 8 bases outside the gene matches. The CDR3 is made up of 14 amino acids. CDR3 nucleotides: TGTGCCATCAGCGCCGGGACAGGGAGTGACGAGCAGTACTTC. Its translation: CAISAGTGSDEQYF.

In this sample, this clonotype turned up a few times. The chain carries TRBV4-1 and TRBJ2-1, with 16 bases aligning to TRBD2. This CDR3 contains 19 residues. The junction had 9 bases not matched to a gene; V was cut back by 3 bases and J by 4 bases. CDR1 is MGHRA, CDR2 YSYEKL, per germline. The CDR3 sequence is CASSHPGLAGGPGYNEQFF. CDR3 DNA: TGCGCCAGCAGCCACCCGGGACTAGCGGGAGGGCCCGGATACAATGAGCAGTTCTTC.

J is TRBJ2-2 and V is TRBV7-9; 11 positions match TRBD2. V trimming: 4 bases; J trimming: 6 bases; junction bases outside the gene matches: 4. Germline CDR1 SEHNR, CDR2 FQNEAQ (reference sequence). CDR3 length equals 15 residues. CDR3 in DNA: TGTGCCAGCAGCTACCTAGCGGGAGGCCCCGGGGAGCTGTTTTTT. This sequence encodes CASSYLAGGPGELFF.

Only a few counts were recorded for this clonotype. The CDR3 spells CSARVGIGRDNEQFF. For the CDR3, the DNA is TGCAGTGCTAGAGTGGGAATAGGAAGGGACAATGAGCAGTTCTTC. V usage is TRBV20-1 and J usage is TRBJ2-1; D is uncertain. Trimming removed 1 base from V and 5 bases from J, with 15 bases in between. The CDR3 extends over 15 amino acids. From germline, CDR1 is DFQATT and CDR2 SNEGSKA (reference sequence).

About this clonotype itself: One base away lies a much larger clone, so this may be a sequencing read error. This chain joins TRBV20-1 and TRBJ1-6; TRBD1 is a possible D gene (6 bases). The CDR3 runs to 15 residues. Germline CDR1 reads DFQATT; CDR2 reads SNEGSKA (reference sequence). The CDR3 spells CSAPLTGRGNSTLHF. DNA for the CDR3: TGCAGTGCCCCCCTCACAGGGCGCGGAAATTCAACCCTCCACTTT.

This rearrangement joins TRBV12-3 or TRBV12-4 to TRBJ2-1; perhaps TRBD2 as D (7 bases). With 6 bases removed from V and 2 bases from J, the gap between germline ends came to 14 bases. The CDR3 is made up of 15 amino acids. The CDR3 DNA reads as TGTGCCAGCAGAATAGGGGGGGGCACCTACAATGAGCAGTTCTTC. It yields the protein CASRIGGGTYNEQFF.

This clonotype showed up just a few times. The chain employs TRBV6-2 or TRBV6-3 and TRBJ1-2, with D unresolved. V gave up 2 bases and J gave up 2 bases, with 9 bases separating them. There are 14 residues in the CDR3. Germline-derived CDR1 and CDR2 are MNHEY and SVGEGT. The CDR3 loop is CASSYTAVNYGYTF. DNA of the CDR3: TGTGCCAGCAGTTACACGGCGGTAAACTATGGCTACACCTTC.

The chain is built from TRBV14 and TRBJ2-1; TRBD2 agrees at 9 bases. The CDR3 spans 17 residues. Unmatched junction bases numbered 15, after V lost 4 bases and J lost 8 bases. Per the germline V gene, CDR1 is SGHDN and CDR2 is FVKESK. CDR3 protein: CASSPEGALAGFDEQFF. The CDR3 DNA reads as TGTGCCAGCAGCCCCGAGGGGGCACTAGCGGGTTTTGATGAGCAGTTCTTC.

This clonotype was found a few times. The CDR3 DNA is TGTGCCAGCAGTGAACGGGCAGCCTTTAGCAATCAGCCCCAGCATTTT. Encoded protein: CASSERAAFSNQPQHF. V gene TRBV2 combines with J gene TRBJ1-5; D gene unclear. CDR1 and CDR2 (germline): SNHLY, FYNNEI. Trimming shortened V by 2 bases and J by 0 bases, and 11 bases separated the two germline ends. The CDR3 contains 16 residues.

This clonotype was counted between two and nine times. The J gene is TRBJ2-3, the V gene TRBV29-1; 8 bases line up with TRBD2. CDR3 size: 15 residues. V was pared by 4 bases and J by 0 bases, with 6 bases of the junction left unmatched. Germline CDR1 and CDR2: SQVTM and ANQGSEA. The CDR3 here is CSVVPSGRSTDTQYF. The CDR3 nucleotides read TGCAGCGTTGTGCCCAGCGGGAGAAGCACAGATACGCAGTATTTT.

Sample share makes this clonotype medium-sized. The chain uses TRBV27 and TRBJ2-7; TRBD1 or TRBD2 may be the D gene (6 bases each). V was cut by 8 bases and J by 6 bases, with 23 bases left in between. Looked up from germline, CDR1 is MNHEY and CDR2 is SMNVEV (reference sequence). The CDR3 covers 15 residues. The CDR3: CASGGIMDSGSEQYF. The CDR3 DNA sequence: TGTGCCAGCGGGGGGATTATGGACAGTGGAAGCGAGCAGTACTTC.

The table lists this clonotype with a few counts. This chain joins TRBV4-3 and TRBJ1-2; perhaps TRBD1 as D (6 bases). The germline V gene encodes CDR1 LGHNA and CDR2 YSLEER. V lost 8 bases to trimming and J lost 8 bases, with 18 bases between them. This CDR3 is built from 13 residues. CDR3 nucleotide sequence: TGCGCCAGCGGTCACGTCGGGGGCGGGGGCTACACCTTC. Translated, it gives CASGHVGGGGYTF.

The chain carries TRBV30 and TRBJ2-1; TRBD2 agrees at 7 bases. There are 18 residues in the CDR3. The V and J ends lost 3 bases and 4 bases, in that order; junction bases with no gene match: 18. Germline assignment: CDR1 GTSNPN and CDR2 SVGIG (reference sequence). CDR3 sequence reads: CAWRIRLGRGNSYNEQFF. CDR3 sequence (DNA): TGTGCCTGGAGAATACGGCTGGGGCGGGGGAATAGTTACAATGAGCAGTTCTTC.

This clonotype was seen ten or more times. The J gene is TRBJ2-3, the V gene TRBV7-2, with D unclear. Trimming pared 0 bases from V and 4 bases from J, leaving 8 bases between. Germline V lookup: CDR1 SGHTA, CDR2 FQGNSA. The CDR3 runs 14 residues. The CDR3 DNA reads as TGTGCCAGCAGCTTAGCGGGCTTCGCAGATACGCAGTATTTT. Translation gives CASSLAGFADTQYF.

This clonotype was recorded many times. V is TRBV9 and J is TRBJ2-2; 12 nucleotides match TRBD2. With 3 bases clipped from V and 1 base from J, the junction kept 1 base outside the gene matches. The CDR3 totals 16 residues. CDR1 and CDR2 (germline): SGDLS, YYNGEE. CDR3: CASSASGRGNTGELFF. DNA for the CDR3: TGTGCCAGCAGCGCTAGCGGGAGGGGGAACACCGGGGAGCTGTTTTTT.

This clonotype has a count of ten or more. V is TRBV27 and J is TRBJ2-7; TRBD1 is a possible D gene (6 bases). V was clipped by 4 bases and J by 6 bases, with 22 bases between them. CDR1 is MNHEY and CDR2 is SMNVEV in the germline V gene (reference sequence). The CDR3 length is 16 residues. The CDR3 DNA reads as TGTGCCAGCAGTTCTTTTTGGACAGTTAAAGTCCGCGAGCAGTACTTC. Its translation: CASSSFWTVKVREQYF.

A few counts support this clonotype. This chain joins TRBV5-6 and TRBJ2-7, with TRBD1 matching 7 bases. The CDR3 sequence is 14 residues long. Germline-derived CDR1 and CDR2 are SGHDT and YYEEEE. After removal of 4 bases from V and 2 bases from J, the junction contained 6 bases not matched to a gene. The CDR3 DNA is TGTGCCAGCAGCCCACAGGGGTCGACCTACGAGCAGTACTTC. Its translation is CASSPQGSTYEQYF.

This clonotype occurred many times. This chain links TRBV7-2 with TRBJ2-3; D call uncertain. The CDR3 is made up of 15 amino acids. Germline loops: CDR1 SGHTA, CDR2 FQGNSA. V lost 5 bases and J lost 1, with 13 bases in between. CDR3 residues: CASSLQKARTDTQYF. The DNA for the CDR3 is TGTGCCAGCAGCCTTCAGAAGGCCCGCACAGATACGCAGTATTTT.

In its sample, this clonotype was seen many times. V and J are TRBV4-3 and TRBJ2-7, with TRBD2 matching 9 bases. V lost 5 bases to trimming and J lost 7 bases; unmatched junction nucleotides: 18. Per germline, CDR1 LGHNA and CDR2 YSLEER. The length of the CDR3 is 17 residues. CDR3 sequence (DNA): TGCGCCAGCAGCGAAACGGAGGCTAGCGGGATCCGAAATGAGCAGTACTTC. This encodes CASSETEASGIRNEQYF.

This clonotype was detected a few times. In nucleotides, the CDR3 is TGCGCCAGCAGCCAACTACTTTCGAACACCGGGGAGCTGTTTTTT. It specifies CASSQLLSNTGELFF. V usage is TRBV4-3 and J usage is TRBJ2-2; D ambiguous. There are 15 residues in the CDR3. V was cut by 2 bases and J by 0 bases, with 7 bases left in between. Germline assignment: CDR1 LGHNA and CDR2 YSLEER.

This chain uses TRBV3-1 with TRBJ1-2; tentative D call: TRBD1 (5 bases). V was shortened by 3 bases and J by 7 bases, with 9 bases between the two germline ends. Germline CDR1 is LGHDT and CDR2 is YNNKEL (reference sequence). The CDR3 totals 12 residues. The DNA of the CDR3 is TGTGCCAGCAGCCAGGTGGGGCGTGGCTACACCTTC. Translated, it gives CASSQVGRGYTF.

In this sample, this clonotype turned up many times. The V gene is TRBV20-1, the J gene TRBJ2-5; tentative D call: TRBD1 (5 bases). The germline V gene encodes CDR1 DFQATT and CDR2 SNEGSKA (reference sequence). Trimming pared 5 bases from V and 1 base from J, leaving 14 bases between. The CDR3 is 14 amino acids. CDR3: CSAETDSPQETQYF. The CDR3 DNA is TGCAGTGCTGAGACTGACAGCCCCCAAGAGACCCAGTACTTC.

This clonotype was recorded once. The chain employs TRBV20-1 and TRBJ2-1; maybe TRBD2 (6 bases). The CDR3 length is 16 residues. The germline gives CDR1 DFQATT, CDR2 SNEGSKA (reference sequence). The germline V and J ends were trimmed by 5 bases and 4 bases, with 21 bases remaining between them. CDR3 nucleotides: TGCAGTGCTGACCGCCAAAGCGGGTGGGCGTACAATGAGCAGTTCTTC. This sequence encodes CSADRQSGWAYNEQFF.